This T cell receptor (beta chain) was obtained from a study of T cells in tumors after PD-1 blockade. The germline V and J ends were trimmed by 0 bases and 6 bases, with 11 bases remaining between them. Germline V lookup: CDR1 MGHRA, CDR2 YSYEKL. This CDR3 has 15 amino acids. Sequencing used immunoSEQ multiplex PCR; TCRdb keeps in-frame clones, though not all of them. The sample has tens of thousands of clones; 73% are singletons. The receptor was derived from a human donor with basal cell carcinoma. Sequencing used PBMCs, obtained after anti-PD-1 treatment. This chain connects TRBV4-1 to TRBJ2-2, with D possibly TRBD2 on 5 matching bases. This CDR3 is CASSQDPGYAGELFF. The CDR3 bases are TGCGCCAGCAGCCAAGACCCGGGGTACGCCGGGGAGCTGTTTTTT.